These T cell receptor beta chains were read from a single sample in a study of liver allograft versus peripheral blood T cells. From the reads, TCRdb called clonotypes with MiXCR, one entry per CDR3 protein. The table has 9,500 to 13,000 distinct CDR3 sequences, 15% to 20% seen once. The receptors stem from a human patient who had a liver transplant. Some T cells may be provided by the graft donor. Both conserved end residues are part of each CDR3. The order of the fields is J gene, clone size, V gene, D gene, CDR3 DNA, CDR3 protein. D genes are given only for firm matches. Not all rows give a size; the values are once, few, many and, for expanded clones, a class.

TRBJ1-2 - TRBV20-1 - TGCAGTGCTAGACACGGCATCTATGGCTACACCTTC CSARHGIYGYTF
TRBJ2-4 few TRBV20-1 - TGCAGTGCTAGAATTACTCGCGGCCTTTCCAAAAACATTCAGTACTTC CSARITRGLSKNIQYF
TRBJ2-1 few TRBV9 TRBD2 TGTGCCAGCAGCGTAGATGGGGGGGGGTGGAATGAGCAGTTCTTC CASSVDGGGWNEQFF
TRBJ2-1 - TRBV7-2 - TGTGCCAGCAGCTTAGTAGCGCAATCCTACAATGAGCAGTTCTTC CASSLVAQSYNEQFF
TRBJ1-2 few TRBV7-9 - TGTGCCAGCAGCTCCGAAGGAACCCTTAACTATGGCTACACCTTC CASSSEGTLNYGYTF
TRBJ2-7 - TRBV6-1 - TGTGCCAGCAGTTATTCCCGGGGGCCTGGCGTCTACGAGCAGTACTTC CASSYSRGPGVYEQYF
TRBJ1-1 medium-sized TRBV18 - TGTGCCAGCTCAACCGACAGGAACACTGAAGCTTTCTTT CASSTDRNTEAFF
TRBJ2-1 few TRBV7-9 - TGTGCCGATTCCGTCTCCCACTCCTACAATGAGCAGTTCTTC CADSVSHSYNEQFF
TRBJ2-2 medium-sized TRBV18 - TGTGCCAGCTCACAAGCGGATGTAGGGGAGCTGTTTTTT CASSQADVGELFF
TRBJ1-1 medium-sized TRBV28 - TGTGCCAGCAGTTTAAGGAGGAGCACTGAAGCTTTCTTT CASSLRRSTEAFF
TRBJ1-6 few TRBV6-5 - TGTGCCAGCAGTTACCGAGTTGAGAGCTCCTATAATTCACCCCTCCACTTT CASSYRVESSYNSPLHF
TRBJ1-1 medium-sized TRBV19 TRBD1 TGTGCCAGTAGTATGTATTGGGACAGTGAAGCTTTCTTT CASSMYWDSEAFF
TRBJ1-5 few TRBV29-1 TRBD1 TGCAGCGTACGACAGGGTATCGATCAGCCCCAGCATTTT CSVRQGIDQPQHF
TRBJ1-5 many TRBV6-5 - TGTGCCAGCAGCAGTCAATTTAGCAATCAGCCCCAGCATTTT CASSSQFSNQPQHF
TRBJ2-1 - TRBV20-1 TRBD2 TGCAGTGCTAGAGATCTCGGTTTGCTAGCGGGGGGGTCCTACAATGAGCAGTTCTTC CSARDLGLLAGGSYNEQFF
TRBJ2-7 - TRBV10-3 TRBD1 TGTGCCATCAGTGAGGGGGCACCGGGACAGGGCAACTACGAGCAGTACTTC CAISEGAPGQGNYEQYF
TRBJ1-2 - TRBV12-3/TRBV12-4 - TGTGCCAGCAGTAACCGGGACAACTATGGCTACACCTTC CASSNRDNYGYTF
TRBJ1-5 medium-sized TRBV18 - TGTGCCAGCTCACCACTGGGTGCCAATCAGCCCCAGCATTTT CASSPLGANQPQHF
TRBJ1-6 many TRBV10-3 TRBD1 TGTGCCACCCGGGCCGGGACAGGGATACTGAATTCACCCCTCCACTTT CATRAGTGILNSPLHF
TRBJ1-3 medium-sized TRBV6-6 TRBD1 TGTGCCAGCAGTGACAGGGGGGATGGAAACACCATATATTTT CASSDRGDGNTIYF
TRBJ1-1 medium-sized TRBV20-1 - TGCAGTGCTAGAGATACAGGAACAGGGAACACTGAAGCTTTCTTT CSARDTGTGNTEAFF
TRBJ2-1 few TRBV10-2 TRBD2 TGCGCCAGCCGAAGCGGGGCCTACAATGAGCAGTTCTTC CASRSGAYNEQFF
TRBJ1-2 few TRBV7-9 - TGTGCCAGCAGCCGACAGGAAGCTAACTATGGCTACACCTTC CASSRQEANYGYTF
TRBJ1-5 - TRBV28 - TGTGCCAGCATGGTGGCAGGCAATCAGCCCCAGCATTTT CASMVAGNQPQHF
TRBJ2-5 medium-sized TRBV18 TRBD1 TGTGCCAGCTCACCACCGGGACAGGGGGAGACCCAGTACTTC CASSPPGQGETQYF
TRBJ2-7 few TRBV5-6 - TGTGCCAGCAGCTTGAGTATTGGGGGACCGTACTTC CASSLSIGGPYF